The subject of this entry is one T cell receptor beta chain. The data stem from a study of blood T cell repertoires in COVID-19. At the level of the study: Italy, Spain and the United States were the sources of the convalescent and acute COVID-19 samples.

Germline V gene data show CDR1 as KGHDR and CDR2 as SFDVKD. The CDR3 has 13 residues. V was cut by 6 bases and J by 2 bases, with 8 bases left in between. The assay was immunoSEQ multiplex PCR, and TCRdb's table has in-frame clones only and misses some. The table includes 250,000 or so clones, around nine tenths detected once. Material: peripheral blood. This TCR derives from a middle-aged man with active or convalescent COVID-19. J is TRBJ2-3 and V is TRBV24-1; D call uncertain. The CDR3 here is CATSREVTDTQYF. For the CDR3, the DNA is TGTGCCACCAGTCGCGAGGTCACAGATACGCAGTATTTT.